This T cell receptor beta chain was profiled in a study of radiation and T cells in renal cell carcinoma. Study-wide results and caveats: Top tumor clonotypes rose in blood 2 weeks post-radiation, then contracted.

The method was immunoSEQ multiplex PCR; TCRdb's version includes in-frame clones alone and lacks a portion of them. The table lists 120,000 or so clones, roughly four fifths of them singletons. Regarding this clone: The target antigen is unknown.

The CDR3 spans 15 residues. Germline V gene lookup returns CDR1 WSHSY and CDR2 SAAADI. The J segment lost 2 bases and the V segment lost 4 bases, leaving 3 bases of the junction unmatched. This sample's time point: blood 2 weeks post-SBRT. Treatment described: 15 Gy SBRT to primary tumor, nephrectomy 4 weeks later. Serial blood draws occurred at baseline and 2 and 4 weeks post-SBRT. The gene calls are TRBV10-2 and TRBJ2-5, with 11 bases identical to TRBD2. This receptor was identified in an older woman with renal cell carcinoma. Source: blood, taken from a patient whose treatment included radiotherapy and nephrectomy. The CDR3 sequence is CASSARLAGQETQYF. In DNA form, the CDR3 reads TGCGCCAGCAGTGCGCGACTAGCGGGACAAGAGACCCAGTACTTC.